The source of this TCR beta chain is a study of beta chain features in type 1 diabetes. The purity of all sorted populations exceeded 95%. The length of the CDR3 is 14 residues. Germline V CDR1 and CDR2: SGHTA, FQGNSA. Trimming took off 0 bases at V and 9 bases at J, with 12 bases between the two ends. This clone appeared a few times. Expressed TCRB transcripts were sequenced because the isolated RNA had all been reverse transcribed beforehand. TCRdb's copy holds only in-frame clones and misses some; the assay was immunoSEQ multiplex PCR. The sample lists 140,000 or so clones, around a tenth occurring once.

Sequenced material: central memory CD4+ T cells from blood. This chain uses TRBV7-2 with TRBJ2-1; weak D call: TRBD2 (6 bases). The TCR originated in a man in his late teens or twenties in good health. CDR3: CASSLAARGSEQFF. The CDR3 DNA reads as TGTGCCAGCAGCTTAGCGGCACGGGGGAGTGAGCAGTTCTTC.